This T cell receptor beta chain stems from a study of glioma-infiltrating T cells. Study-wide results and caveats: CDR3 overlap between tissue and blood was very small. Tissue-blood divergence was below expectation in non-neoplastic patients, above in gliomas.

In this sample, this clonotype turned up many times. Its antigen is unknown. The iRepertoire nested amplicon-rescue multiplex PCR amplified TCR alpha and beta CDR3s from RNA. For one-step reverse transcription and amplification, about 90-450 ng of tissue mRNA or PBMC total RNA was used. TCRdb re-analysed the multiplex PCR reads in MiXCR, keeping a single row per CDR3 protein. The table lists about 93,000 distinct CDR3 sequences, roughly 40% of them singletons, with approximately 38% in the top ten. The TCR was taken from a human donor with low-grade glioma or glioblastoma, undergoing nonglioma brain surgery, or in good health (not recorded which). Sequencing was carried out using glioma tissue, nonneoplastic brain tissue, or PBMCs (not recorded which).

As DNA, the CDR3 is TGCGCCAGCAGCGCTACGAGCGGCGCCCAATACAATGAGCAGTTCTTC. Encoded protein: CASSATSGAQYNEQFF. The chain combines TRBV5-1 with TRBJ2-1; perhaps TRBD2 as D (5 bases). Germline V gene sequence: CDR1 SGHRS, CDR2 YFSETQ. CDR3 length equals 16 residues. V was cut by 4 bases and J by 4 bases, with 18 bases left in between. Full variable domain (remainder filled in from reference TRBV5-1 and TRBJ2-1): KAGVTQTPRYLIKTRGQQVTLSCSPISGHRSVSWYQQTPGQGLQFLFEYFSETQRNKGNFPGRFSGRQFSNSRSEMNVSTLELGDSALYLCASSATSGAQYNEQFFGPGTRLTVL.